These 3 T cell receptor beta chains share one sample of origin, sequenced in a study of T cells in Graves' hyperthyroidism and ophthalmopathy. TCR beta CDR3 regions were amplified from RNA transcripts. The HTBI set primed first-round TCR CDR3 RT-PCR. Using its own MiXCR run on the multiplex PCR reads, TCRdb lists one record per CDR3 protein. The sample has under 650,000 distinct CDR3 sequences; about a sixth are singletons. The sequencing sample was made of blood. The receptor source for this set is a woman aged 25 to 39 with Graves' hyperthyroidism.

The rearrangement joins TRBV13 to TRBJ1-4, with 8 bases matching TRBD1. V lost 5 bases and J lost 5; bases outside the gene matches: 7. The CDR3 runs 15 residues. Germline CDR1 and CDR2: PRHDT and FYEKMQ (reference sequence). The CDR3 region is CASSISTGANEKLFF. CDR3 coding DNA: TGTGCCAGCAGCATCTCGACAGGGGCGAATGAAAAACTGTTTTTT.

A word on this clonotype: Just one base apart from a much larger clone, this may be a read error. The genes are TRBV7-3 and TRBJ2-7; 7 nucleotides match TRBD1. The DNA end lines up better with TRBJ2-1; the J call may be wrong. CDR1 and CDR2 (germline): SGHTA, FQGTGA. There are 14 residues in the CDR3. The CDR3 loop reads CASTPGGASYEQFF. The DNA for the CDR3 is TGTGCCAGCACCCCAGGGGGTGCCTCCTACGAGCAGTTCTTC.

In its sample, this clonotype was seen many times. The chain carries TRBV28 and TRBJ1-5; no firm D call. From germline, CDR1 is MDHEN and CDR2 SYDVKM. The CDR3 runs to 15 residues. V dropped 2 bases and J dropped 0 bases, with 8 bases sitting between them. The CDR3 DNA reads TGTGCCAGCAGTTTAACCGCATATAGCAATCAGCCCCAGCATTTT. Amino acids: CASSLTAYSNQPQHF.